A selection of T cell receptor beta chains follows, all from one sample in a study of T cells in Graves' hyperthyroidism and ophthalmopathy. TCRdb reanalysed the multiplex PCR reads using MiXCR and keeps one entry per CDR3 protein. The sample holds hundreds of thousands of distinct CDR3 sequences, roughly 20% seen once. Sequencing input: blood. These receptors were collected from a woman between 50 and 59 years old with Graves' hyperthyroidism that later progressed to Graves' ophthalmopathy. Both conserved end residues are part of each CDR3. The D gene is left open where the match is weak. Expanded clones are given a class, and other clones once, few, many or no size at all.

len | d_gene | abundance | j_gene | v_gene | CDR3nt | CDR3aa
16 | TRBD1 | many | TRBJ2-3 | TRBV6-1 | TGTGCCAGCAGTTATCCCCGGGACAGGGCATCAGATACGCAGTATTTT | CASSYPRDRASDTQYF
16 | . | many | TRBJ1-1 | TRBV12-3/TRBV12-4 | TGTGCCAGCAGTTTAGACAAAGGGGGGTTGAACACTGAAGCTTTCTTT | CASSLDKGGLNTEAFF
14 | . | . | TRBJ1-5 | TRBV9 | TGTGCCAGCAGCGTAGTCCGGTCGAATCAGCCCCAGCATTTT | CASSVVRSNQPQHF
14 | TRBD1 | . | TRBJ2-2 | TRBV19 | TGTGCCAGTAGTGACCGACAGGGGACCGGGGAGCTGTTTTTT | CASSDRQGTGELFF
15 | TRBD1 | . | TRBJ2-1 | TRBV6-1 | TGTGCCAGTAAACGGGACAGATACTCCTACAATGAGCAGTTCTTC | CASKRDRYSYNEQFF
18 | . | . | TRBJ1-5 | TRBV4-1 | TGCGCCAGCAGCCAAGTCCCAGGCTCGGATATCAGCAATCAGCCCCAGCATTTT | CASSQVPGSDISNQPQHF
14 | TRBD2 | few | TRBJ2-5 | TRBV20-1 | TGCAGTGCAAACCGGGACTACCACCAAGAGACCCAGTACTTC | CSANRDYHQETQYF
14 | . | . | TRBJ1-6 | TRBV3-1 | TGTGCCAGCAGCCAAAACCCAGGAGGTTCACCCCTCCACTTT | CASSQNPGGSPLHF
14 | TRBD1 | few | TRBJ2-7 | TRBV5-1 | TGCGCCAGCAGCATAACGGGACAGGGCTACGAGCAGTACTTC | CASSITGQGYEQYF
15 | . | many | TRBJ2-5 | TRBV12-3/TRBV12-4 | TGTGCCAGCAGCTGGGGGTGGAGCCGGGAGGAGACCCAGTACTTC | CASSWGWSREETQYF
13 | . | . | TRBJ1-1 | TRBV28 | TGTGCCAGCGGGGAGGGGGGCTACACTGAAGCTTTCTTT | CASGEGGYTEAFF
13 | . | few | TRBJ1-2 | TRBV20-1 | TGCAGTGCTAGTATAGGGCGGAACTATGGCTACACCTTC | CSASIGRNYGYTF
16 | . | many | TRBJ1-1 | TRBV5-6 | TGTGCCAGCAGCTTGGGGACTCTGCCCCTGAACACTGAAGCTTTCTTT | CASSLGTLPLNTEAFF
13 | . | . | TRBJ2-4 | TRBV5-1 | TGCGCCAGCAGCTTGGAGTGGGGGAACATTCAGTACTTC | CASSLEWGNIQYF
15 | TRBD1 | . | TRBJ2-1 | TRBV7-9 | TGTGCCAGCAGACCAGGGGGTGGTCACTACAATGAGCAGTTCTTC | CASRPGGGHYNEQFF
14 | . | . | TRBJ2-7 | TRBV20-1 | TGCAGTGCTAGAGGACAGGTCAGCTCCTACGAGCAGTACTTC | CSARGQVSSYEQYF
15 | . | many | TRBJ2-3 | TRBV11-2 | TGTGCCAGCAGCTTAGATCGGGCAAACACAGATACGCAGTATTTT | CASSLDRANTDTQYF
15 | TRBD1 | many | TRBJ2-1 | TRBV2 | TGTGCCAGCAGTGAACACGGACAGGGCTACAATGAGCAGTTCTTC | CASSEHGQGYNEQFF
15 | TRBD1 | . | TRBJ2-3 | TRBV5-5 | TGTGCCAGCAGCTTGGTGACAGGGCAAACAGATACGCAGTATTTT | CASSLVTGQTDTQYF
13 | . | . | TRBJ1-1 | TRBV29-1 | TGCAGCGTCGTTCGTGGCCCCAACACTAAAGCTTTCTTT | CSVVRGPNTKAFF
12 | . | . | TRBJ2-7 | TRBV4-1 | TGCGCCAGCAGGGACGGAGACTACGAGCAGTACTTC | CASRDGDYEQYF
14 | . | many | TRBJ2-3 | TRBV20-1 | TGCAGTGCAAACCGGGACGGTAACACAGATACGCAGTATTTT | CSANRDGNTDTQYF
19 | TRBD2 | few | TRBJ2-1 | TRBV5-1 | TGCGCCAGCAGACGTGGGCGACTAGCGGGAGATTCCACCTACAATGAGCAGTTCTTC | CASRRGRLAGDSTYNEQFF
18 | TRBD2 | many | TRBJ2-5 | TRBV2 | TGTGCCAGCAGTGAAAGGAGGCGGGGGGGCATTAACCAAGAGACCCAGTACTTC | CASSERRRGGINQETQYF
15 | . | many | TRBJ1-5 | TRBV18 | TGTGCCAGCTCACCCGAGACAGATAGCAATCAGCCCCAGCATTTT | CASSPETDSNQPQHF
15 | . | many | TRBJ2-4 | TRBV30 | TGTGCCTGGAGTCGAGGCGGGGGCTCCAAAAACATTCAGTACTTC | CAWSRGGGSKNIQYF
14 | . | many | TRBJ2-5 | TRBV3-1 | TGTGCCAGCAGCCAAGACTGGACCCAAGAGACCCAGTACTTC | CASSQDWTQETQYF
16 | TRBD1 | many | TRBJ1-1 | TRBV9 | TGTGCCAGCAGCGGGGACAGTATGATTCAGGTGTCTGAAGCTTTCTTT | CASSGDSMIQVSEAFF
14 | TRBD1 | few | TRBJ1-1 | TRBV2 | TGTGCCAGCAGGGAGGGACAGCTTAACACTGAAGCTTTCTTT | CASREGQLNTEAFF
13 | . | many | TRBJ1-5 | TRBV7-2 | TGTGCCAGCAGTAGACATAGCAATCAGCCCCAGCATTTT | CASSRHSNQPQHF
15 | . | . | TRBJ2-2 | TRBV29-1 | TGCAGCGTTGAGAGTGGGCACTCGAACACCGGGGAGCTGTTTTTT | CSVESGHSNTGELFF
13 | . | many | TRBJ1-2 | TRBV5-1 | TGCGCCAGCAGCTTGGATTACGGCTATGGCTACACCTTC | CASSLDYGYGYTF
15 | TRBD2 | . | TRBJ2-3 | TRBV5-1 | TGTGCCAGCAGCACGGGACTAGCGGAGACAGATACGCAGTATTTT | CASSTGLAETDTQYF
16 | . | many | TRBJ2-1 | TRBV20-1 | TGCAGTGCTAGAGATGTTGAGGAGTCCTTTTACAATGAGCAGTTCTTC | CSARDVEESFYNEQFF
17 | . | . | TRBJ1-1 | TRBV7-9 | TGTGCCAGCAGCTTAGGCGGGTCAGGGTATTTGAACACTGAAGCTTTCTTT | CASSLGGSGYLNTEAFF
20 | . | many | TRBJ1-1 | TRBV6-1 | TGTGCCAGCAGGGGAAATGACGTCCGGGACACAGATTCATGGGAGACTGAAGCTTTCTTT | CASRGNDVRDTDSWETEAFF
14 | . | many | TRBJ2-7 | TRBV3-1 | TGTGCCAGCAGCCAAGTACTTCGGCCCTACGAGCAGTACTTC | CASSQVLRPYEQYF
16 | TRBD1 | . | TRBJ2-2 | TRBV7-6 | TGTGCCAGCAGCTTACCCAGGACAGGGGGGGACGGGGAGCTGTTTTTT | CASSLPRTGGDGELFF
13 | TRBD1 | . | TRBJ1-1 | TRBV6-1 | TGTGCCAGTTACAGGGGGGGAAACACTGAAGCTTTCTTT | CASYRGGNTEAFF
15 | . | many | TRBJ1-1 | TRBV5-1 | TGCGCCAGCAGCTTGGGGCCGGGGCGCATCACTGAAGCTTTCTTT | CASSLGPGRITEAFF
14 | TRBD1 | . | TRBJ1-5 | TRBV20-1 | TGCAGTGCTCTGGGGACAGCTGGTAATCAGCCCCAGCATTTT | CSALGTAGNQPQHF
15 | TRBD1 | many | TRBJ1-5 | TRBV5-5 | TGTGCCAGCAGCGAAAGGGACAGTTCGATTCAGCCCCAGCATTTT | CASSERDSSIQPQHF
15 | . | . | TRBJ1-5 | TRBV7-8 | TGTGCCAGCAGCTCCGACCGGGGGGCCGGGCAGCCCCAGCATTTT | CASSSDRGAGQPQHF
14 | . | few | TRBJ2-5 | TRBV4-1 | TGCGCCAGCAGCCGAGACAATCGGGGAGAGACCCAGTACTTC | CASSRDNRGETQYF
14 | . | many | TRBJ1-1 | TRBV20-1 | TGCAGTGCTCCCAACCGGGATACGAACACTGAAGCTTTCTTT | CSAPNRDTNTEAFF
13 | . | many | TRBJ1-1 | TRBV11-3 | TGTGCCAGCAGCCGGGACGGAGGAACTGAAGCTTTCTTT | CASSRDGGTEAFF
13 | TRBD1 | . | TRBJ1-1 | TRBV11-2 | TGTGCCAGCTCACCGGACAGGTCCCTTGAAGCTTTCTTT | CASSPDRSLEAFF
15 | . | . | TRBJ2-3 | TRBV6-9 | TGTGCCAGCAGTTACGGGACTTTCAACACAGATACGCAGTATTTT | CASSYGTFNTDTQYF
14 | . | . | TRBJ1-2 | TRBV6-1 | TGTGCCAGCACCTCCGTAGGGCTTAACTATGGCTACACCTTC | CASTSVGLNYGYTF
15 | . | . | TRBJ1-1 | TRBV5-1 | TGCGCCAGCAGCTTGGTCGGGGTCATGAACACTGAAGCTTTCTTT | CASSLVGVMNTEAFF
13 | . | many | TRBJ1-1 | TRBV5-1 | TGCGCCAGCACCTCTCTCTCCAACACTGAAGCTTTCTTT | CASTSLSNTEAFF
14 | TRBD1 | many | TRBJ2-1 | TRBV30 | TGTGCCTGGAGCCCCGGACAGGGAAACAATGAGCAGTTCTTC | CAWSPGQGNNEQFF
15 | . | . | TRBJ2-3 | TRBV2 | TGTGCCAGCAGTGACCAGGAAGTAGTAGTAGATACGCAGTATTTT | CASSDQEVVVDTQYF
14 | . | many | TRBJ1-5 | TRBV6-1 | TGTGCCAGCAGTGATGGAAATAGCAATCAGCCCCAGCATTTT | CASSDGNSNQPQHF
16 | . | . | TRBJ2-2 | TRBV19 | TGTGCCAGTAGTGGGCGGGGACACAAGAACACCGGGGAGCTGTTTTTT | CASSGRGHKNTGELFF